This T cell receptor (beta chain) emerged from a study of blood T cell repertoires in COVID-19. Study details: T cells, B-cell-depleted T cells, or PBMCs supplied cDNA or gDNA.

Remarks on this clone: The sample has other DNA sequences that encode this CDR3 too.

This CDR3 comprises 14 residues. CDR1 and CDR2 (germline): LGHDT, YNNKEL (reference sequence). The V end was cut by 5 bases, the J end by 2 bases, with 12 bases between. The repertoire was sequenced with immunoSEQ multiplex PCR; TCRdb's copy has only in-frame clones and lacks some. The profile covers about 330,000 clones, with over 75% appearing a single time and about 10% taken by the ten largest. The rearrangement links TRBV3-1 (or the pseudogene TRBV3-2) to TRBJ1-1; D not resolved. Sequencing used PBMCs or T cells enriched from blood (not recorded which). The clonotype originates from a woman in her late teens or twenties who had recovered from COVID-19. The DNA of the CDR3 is TGTGCCAGCAGCTCGAGGGTACTTAACACTGAAGCTTTCTTT. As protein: CASSSRVLNTEAFF.